The entry that follows covers one T cell receptor (beta chain) sequence. The antigen remains unidentified. Other nucleotide sequences from this sample produce the same CDR3. This record belongs to a study of cytomegalovirus exposure and HLA in healthy donors. Study outcomes and limitations: Cytomegalovirus-associated TCR beta chains were listed, numbering 164.

The germline V gene encodes CDR1 MGHRA and CDR2 YSYEKL. The CDR3 contains 17 residues. V was clipped by 0 bases and J by 2 bases, with 13 bases between them. Vbeta (60) and Jbeta (13) primers were used in the PCR. Sequenced by immunoSEQ multiplex PCR; TCRdb stores in-frame clones only, minus some. The table includes 85,000 to 130,000 clones, approximately 80% detected once. This TCR came from a woman in her forties in good health and CMV-seronegative. The V and J genes are TRBV4-1 and TRBJ2-2; TRBD2 might be the D (7 bases). Specimen: PBMCs. The CDR3 here is CASSQERGGFNTGELFF. The CDR3 coding sequence is TGCGCCAGCAGCCAAGAAAGGGGGGGATTCAACACCGGGGAGCTGTTTTTT.